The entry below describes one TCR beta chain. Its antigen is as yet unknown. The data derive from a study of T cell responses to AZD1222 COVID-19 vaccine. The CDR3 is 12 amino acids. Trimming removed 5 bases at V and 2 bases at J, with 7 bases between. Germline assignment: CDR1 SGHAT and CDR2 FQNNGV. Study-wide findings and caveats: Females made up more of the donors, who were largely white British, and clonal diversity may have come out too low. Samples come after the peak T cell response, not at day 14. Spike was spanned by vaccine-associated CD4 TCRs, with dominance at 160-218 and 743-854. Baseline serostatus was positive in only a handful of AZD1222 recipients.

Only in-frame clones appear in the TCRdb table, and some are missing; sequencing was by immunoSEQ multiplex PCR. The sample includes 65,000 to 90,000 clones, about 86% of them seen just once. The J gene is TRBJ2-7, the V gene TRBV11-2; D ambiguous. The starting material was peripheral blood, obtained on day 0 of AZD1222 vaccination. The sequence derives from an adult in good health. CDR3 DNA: TGTGCCAGCAGCCCCCGGCCCTACGAGCAGTACTTC. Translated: CASSPRPYEQYF. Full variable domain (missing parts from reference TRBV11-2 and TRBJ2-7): EAGVAQSPRYKIIEKRQSVAFWCNPISGHATLYWYQQILGQGPKLLIQFQNNGVVDDSQLPKDRFSAERLKGVDSTLKIQPAKLEDSAVYLCASSPRPYEQYFGPGTRLTVT.